The 5 T cell receptor beta chains listed next were all sequenced from one sample in a study of T-cell reconstitution after alpha-beta-depleted transplantation in children. TCRbeta library construction was performed incorporating unique molecular identifiers. MiXCR, applied by TCRdb to the PCR reads, yields one record per CDR3 protein. The repertoire holds about 610,000 distinct CDR3 sequences, 25% to 30% seen once, with about 35% in the top ten. The sequencing used PBMCs, collected before TCRalphabeta/CD19-depleted stem cell transplant. The receptors shown here come from a boy less than two years old with Wiskott-Aldrich syndrome, due to receive a stem cell transplant.

This clonotype was observed a few times. The V and J genes are TRBV10-3 and TRBJ1-6; perhaps TRBD1 as D (6 bases). CDR3 length equals 14 residues. V lost 10 bases, J lost 7 bases, and 17 bases lay in between. Per germline, CDR1 ENHRY and CDR2 SYGVKD. The CDR3 coding sequence is TGTGCCACCGATGCGGGGGCGAAGAATTCACCCCTCCACTTT. This encodes CATDAGAKNSPLHF.

This clonotype was recorded a few times. J is TRBJ2-1 and V is TRBV5-1, with 13 positions matching TRBD2. J lost 8 bases, V lost 0 bases, and 5 bases had no gene match. This CDR3 is built from 16 residues. The germline V gene has CDR1 SGHRS and CDR2 YFSETQ. CDR3 sequence reads: CASSLGTSGSGYEQFF. In nucleotides, the CDR3 is TGCGCCAGCAGCTTGGGGACTAGCGGGAGTGGCTATGAGCAGTTCTTC. The full variable domain, rest sourced from reference TRBV5-1 and TRBJ2-1, is KAGVTQTPRYLIKTRGQQVTLSCSPISGHRSVSWYQQTPGQGLQFLFEYFSETQRNKGNFPGRFSGRQFSNSRSEMNVSTLELGDSALYLCASSLGTSGSGYEQFFGPGTRLTVL.

The chain recombines TRBV27 with TRBJ2-1, with a possible D match to TRBD2 (6 bases). V lost 6 bases, J lost 3 bases, and 15 bases lay in between. The CDR3 contains 15 residues. Germline CDR1 and CDR2: MNHEY and SMNVEV (reference sequence). CDR3: CASSNRDGSYNEQFF. The CDR3 coding sequence is TGTGCCAGCAGCAATCGGGACGGGAGCTACAATGAGCAGTTCTTC.

The rearrangement joins TRBV7-7 to TRBJ2-3; D remains unclear. Between the trimmed V and J ends, which lost 5 bases and 2 bases, there was a span of 14 bases. The germline V gene has CDR1 SSHAT and CDR2 FNYEAQ (reference sequence). This CDR3 spans 15 amino acids. Written as DNA, the CDR3 is TGTGCCAGCAGCCGACTCGACCAGAACACAGATACGCAGTATTTT. Protein sequence: CASSRLDQNTDTQYF.

This chain uses TRBV29-1 with TRBJ1-1, with D possibly TRBD1 on 5 matching bases. The germline CDR1 and CDR2 sequences are SQVTM and ANQGSEA. With 6 bases removed from V and 3 bases from J, the gap between germline ends came to 11 bases. CDR3 size: 12 residues. The CDR3 reads CSVGRDYTEAFF. The CDR3 DNA reads TGCAGCGTCGGCAGGGATTACACTGAAGCTTTCTTT.